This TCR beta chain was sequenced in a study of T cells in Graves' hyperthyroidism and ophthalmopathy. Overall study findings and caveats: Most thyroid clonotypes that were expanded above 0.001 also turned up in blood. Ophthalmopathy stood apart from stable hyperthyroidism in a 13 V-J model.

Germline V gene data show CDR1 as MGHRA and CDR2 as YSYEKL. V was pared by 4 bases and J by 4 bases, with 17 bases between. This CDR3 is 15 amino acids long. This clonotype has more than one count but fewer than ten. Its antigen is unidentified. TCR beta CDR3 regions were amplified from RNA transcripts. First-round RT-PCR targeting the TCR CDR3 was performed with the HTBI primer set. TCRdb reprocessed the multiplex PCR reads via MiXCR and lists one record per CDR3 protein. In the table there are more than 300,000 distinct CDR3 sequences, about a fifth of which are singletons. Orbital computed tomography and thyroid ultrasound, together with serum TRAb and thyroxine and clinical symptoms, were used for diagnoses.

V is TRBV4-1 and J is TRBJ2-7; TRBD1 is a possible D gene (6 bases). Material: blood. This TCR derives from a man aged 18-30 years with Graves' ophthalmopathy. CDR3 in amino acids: CASSPLKGRGYEQYF. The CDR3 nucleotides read TGCGCCAGCAGCCCCCTAAAGGGCAGGGGTTACGAGCAGTACTTC.